One TCR beta chain is described in this entry. The antigen remains undetermined. Method: immunoSEQ multiplex PCR; TCRdb's copy keeps in-frame clones and lacks some. Found here are roughly 2.2 million clones, more than 85% of them singletons; the top ten hold 0.3% to 0.4%. All of the donors resided in Nashville, Tennessee, and each was a Caucasian adult. Looked up from germline, CDR1 is SQVTM and CDR2 is ANQGSEA. This CDR3 has 14 residues. Trimming stripped 4 bases from V and 5 bases from J, with 17 bases between. The data originate from a study of shared clonotypes between healthy human individuals. Study-level results: Unshared clonotypes carried lower generation probabilities than those common to all four donors. Generally, estimated richness proved larger in naive subsets than it did in memory subsets.

The gene calls are TRBV29-1 and TRBJ1-1; D gene uncertain. The receptor comes from a man younger than 35 in good health. Some clones in this sample may be carry-over from other donors' samples. Sequencing input: naive CD4+ T cells from PBMCs. The subset is: CD45RA+ positively selected. The CDR3 sequence is CSVGPVVGRTEAFF. Here the CDR3 DNA reads TGCAGCGTTGGTCCCGTGGTGGGGAGAACTGAAGCTTTCTTT.